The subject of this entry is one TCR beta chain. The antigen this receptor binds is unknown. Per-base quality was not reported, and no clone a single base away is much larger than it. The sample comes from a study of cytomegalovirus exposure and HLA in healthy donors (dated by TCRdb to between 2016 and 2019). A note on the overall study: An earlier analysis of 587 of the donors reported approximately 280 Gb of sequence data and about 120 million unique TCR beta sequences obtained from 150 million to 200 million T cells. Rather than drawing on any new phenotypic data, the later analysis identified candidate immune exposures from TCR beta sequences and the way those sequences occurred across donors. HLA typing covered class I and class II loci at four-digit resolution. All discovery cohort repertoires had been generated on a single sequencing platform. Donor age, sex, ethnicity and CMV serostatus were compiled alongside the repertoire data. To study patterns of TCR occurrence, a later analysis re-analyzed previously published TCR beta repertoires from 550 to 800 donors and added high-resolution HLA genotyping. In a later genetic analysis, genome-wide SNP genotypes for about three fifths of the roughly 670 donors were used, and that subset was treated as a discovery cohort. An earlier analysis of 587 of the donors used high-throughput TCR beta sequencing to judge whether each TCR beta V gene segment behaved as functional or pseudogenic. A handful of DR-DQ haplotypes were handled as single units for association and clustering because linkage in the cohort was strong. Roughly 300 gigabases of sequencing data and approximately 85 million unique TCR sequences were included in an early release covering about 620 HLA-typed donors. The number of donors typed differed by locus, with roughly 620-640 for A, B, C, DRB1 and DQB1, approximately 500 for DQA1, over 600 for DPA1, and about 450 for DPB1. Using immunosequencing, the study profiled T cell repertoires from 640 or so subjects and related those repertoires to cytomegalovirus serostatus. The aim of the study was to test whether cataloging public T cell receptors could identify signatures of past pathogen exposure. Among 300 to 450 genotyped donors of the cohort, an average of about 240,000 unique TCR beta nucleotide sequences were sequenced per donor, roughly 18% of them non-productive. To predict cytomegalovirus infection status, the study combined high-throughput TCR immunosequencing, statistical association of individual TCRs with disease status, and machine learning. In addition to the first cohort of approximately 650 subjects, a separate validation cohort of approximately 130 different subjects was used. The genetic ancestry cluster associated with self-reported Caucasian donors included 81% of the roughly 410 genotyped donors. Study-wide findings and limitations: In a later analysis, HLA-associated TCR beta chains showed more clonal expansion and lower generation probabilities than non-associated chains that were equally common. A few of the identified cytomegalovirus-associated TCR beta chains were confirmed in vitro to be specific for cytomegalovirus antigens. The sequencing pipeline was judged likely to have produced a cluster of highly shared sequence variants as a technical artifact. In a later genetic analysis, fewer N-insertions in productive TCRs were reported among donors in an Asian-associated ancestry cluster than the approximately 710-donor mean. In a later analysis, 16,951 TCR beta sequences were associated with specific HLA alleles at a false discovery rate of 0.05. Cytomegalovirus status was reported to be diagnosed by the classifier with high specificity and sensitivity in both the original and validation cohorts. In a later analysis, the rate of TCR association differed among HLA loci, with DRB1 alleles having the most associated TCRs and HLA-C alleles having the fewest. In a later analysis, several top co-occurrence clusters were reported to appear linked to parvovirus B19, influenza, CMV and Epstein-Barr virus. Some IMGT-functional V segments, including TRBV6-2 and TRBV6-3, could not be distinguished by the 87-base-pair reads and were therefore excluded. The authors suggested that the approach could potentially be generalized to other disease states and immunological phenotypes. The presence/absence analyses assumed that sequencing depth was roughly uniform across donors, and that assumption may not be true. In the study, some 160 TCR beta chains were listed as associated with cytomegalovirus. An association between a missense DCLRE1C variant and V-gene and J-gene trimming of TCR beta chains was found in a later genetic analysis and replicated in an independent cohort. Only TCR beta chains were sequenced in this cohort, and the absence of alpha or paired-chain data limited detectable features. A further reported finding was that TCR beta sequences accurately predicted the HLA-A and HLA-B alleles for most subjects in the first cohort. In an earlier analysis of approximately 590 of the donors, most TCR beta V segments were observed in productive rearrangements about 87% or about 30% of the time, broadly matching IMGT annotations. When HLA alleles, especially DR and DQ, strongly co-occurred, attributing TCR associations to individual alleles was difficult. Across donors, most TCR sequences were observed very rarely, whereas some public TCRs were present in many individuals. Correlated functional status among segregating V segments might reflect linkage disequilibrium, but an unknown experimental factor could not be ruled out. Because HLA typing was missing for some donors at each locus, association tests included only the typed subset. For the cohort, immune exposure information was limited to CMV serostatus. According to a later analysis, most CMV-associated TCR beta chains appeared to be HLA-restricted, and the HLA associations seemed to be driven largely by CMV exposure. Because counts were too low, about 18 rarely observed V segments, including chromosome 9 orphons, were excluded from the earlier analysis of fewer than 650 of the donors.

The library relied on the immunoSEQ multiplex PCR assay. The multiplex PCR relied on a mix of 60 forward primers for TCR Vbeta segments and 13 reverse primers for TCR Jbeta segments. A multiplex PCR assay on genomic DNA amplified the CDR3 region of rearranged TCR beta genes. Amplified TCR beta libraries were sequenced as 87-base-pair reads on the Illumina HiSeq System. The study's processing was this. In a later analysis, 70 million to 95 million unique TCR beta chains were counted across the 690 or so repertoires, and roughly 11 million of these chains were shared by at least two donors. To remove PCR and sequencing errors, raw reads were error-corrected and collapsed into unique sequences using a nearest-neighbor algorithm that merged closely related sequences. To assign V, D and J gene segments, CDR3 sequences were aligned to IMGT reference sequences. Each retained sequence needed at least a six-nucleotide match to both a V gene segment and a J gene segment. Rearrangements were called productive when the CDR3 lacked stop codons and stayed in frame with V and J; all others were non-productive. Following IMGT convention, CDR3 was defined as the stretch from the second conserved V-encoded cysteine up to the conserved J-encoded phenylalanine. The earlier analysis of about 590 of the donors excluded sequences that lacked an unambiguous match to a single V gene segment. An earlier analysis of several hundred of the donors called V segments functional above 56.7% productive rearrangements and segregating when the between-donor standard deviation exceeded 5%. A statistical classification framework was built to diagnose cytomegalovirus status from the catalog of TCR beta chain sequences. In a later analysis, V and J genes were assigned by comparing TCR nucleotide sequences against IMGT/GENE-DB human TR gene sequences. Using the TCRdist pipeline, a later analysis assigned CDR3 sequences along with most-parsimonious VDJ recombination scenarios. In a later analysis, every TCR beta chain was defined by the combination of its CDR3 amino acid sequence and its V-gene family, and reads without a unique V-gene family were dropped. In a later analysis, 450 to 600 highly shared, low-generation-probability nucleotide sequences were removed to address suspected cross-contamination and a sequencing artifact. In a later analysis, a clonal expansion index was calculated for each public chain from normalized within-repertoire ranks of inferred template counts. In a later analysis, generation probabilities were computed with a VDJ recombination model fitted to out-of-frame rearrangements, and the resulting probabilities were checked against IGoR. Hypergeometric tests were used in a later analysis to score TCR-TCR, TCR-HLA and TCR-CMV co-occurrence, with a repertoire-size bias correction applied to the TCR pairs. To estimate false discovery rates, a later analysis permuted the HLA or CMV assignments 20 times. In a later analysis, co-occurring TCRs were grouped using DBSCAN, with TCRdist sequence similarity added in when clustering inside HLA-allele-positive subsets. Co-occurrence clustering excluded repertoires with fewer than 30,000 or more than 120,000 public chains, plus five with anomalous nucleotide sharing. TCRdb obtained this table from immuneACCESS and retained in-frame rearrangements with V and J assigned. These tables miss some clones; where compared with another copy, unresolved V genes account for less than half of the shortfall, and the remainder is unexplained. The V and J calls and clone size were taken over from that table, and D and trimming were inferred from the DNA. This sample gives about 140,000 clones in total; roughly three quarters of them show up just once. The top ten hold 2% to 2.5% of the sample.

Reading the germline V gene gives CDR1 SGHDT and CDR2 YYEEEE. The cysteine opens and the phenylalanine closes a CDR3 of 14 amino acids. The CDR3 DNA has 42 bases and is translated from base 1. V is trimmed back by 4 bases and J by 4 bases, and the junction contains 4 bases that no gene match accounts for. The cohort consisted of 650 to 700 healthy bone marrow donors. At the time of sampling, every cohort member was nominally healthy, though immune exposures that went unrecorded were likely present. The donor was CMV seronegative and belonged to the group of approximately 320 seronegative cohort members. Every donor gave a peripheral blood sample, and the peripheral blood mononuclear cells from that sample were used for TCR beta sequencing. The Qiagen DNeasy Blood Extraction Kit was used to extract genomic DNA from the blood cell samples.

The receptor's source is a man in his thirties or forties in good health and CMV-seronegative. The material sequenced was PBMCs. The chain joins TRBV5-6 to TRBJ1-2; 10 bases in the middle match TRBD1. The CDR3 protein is CASSPGQGGYGYTF. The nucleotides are TGTGCCAGCAGCCCCGGACAGGGGGGCTATGGCTACACCTTC.